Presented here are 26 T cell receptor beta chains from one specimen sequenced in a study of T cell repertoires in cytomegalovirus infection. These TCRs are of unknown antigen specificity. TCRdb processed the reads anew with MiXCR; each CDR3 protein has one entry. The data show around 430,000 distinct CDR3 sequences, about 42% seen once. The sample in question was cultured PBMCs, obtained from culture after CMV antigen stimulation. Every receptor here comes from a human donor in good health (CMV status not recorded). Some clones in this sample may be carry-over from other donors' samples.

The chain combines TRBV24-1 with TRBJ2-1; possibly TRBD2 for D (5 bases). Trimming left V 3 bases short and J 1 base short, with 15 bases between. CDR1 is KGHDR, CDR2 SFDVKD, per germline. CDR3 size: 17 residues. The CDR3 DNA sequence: TGTGCCACCAGTGATACCAACTACGGGGTTTCCTACAATGAGCAGTTCTTC. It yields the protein CATSDTNYGVSYNEQFF.

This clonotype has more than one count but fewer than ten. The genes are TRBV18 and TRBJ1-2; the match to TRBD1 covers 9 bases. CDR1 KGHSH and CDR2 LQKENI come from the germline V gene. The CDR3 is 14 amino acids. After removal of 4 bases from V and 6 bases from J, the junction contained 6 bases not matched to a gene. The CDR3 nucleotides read TGTGCCAGCTCACTACGGGACAGGGCAGATGGCTACACCTTC. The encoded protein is CASSLRDRADGYTF.

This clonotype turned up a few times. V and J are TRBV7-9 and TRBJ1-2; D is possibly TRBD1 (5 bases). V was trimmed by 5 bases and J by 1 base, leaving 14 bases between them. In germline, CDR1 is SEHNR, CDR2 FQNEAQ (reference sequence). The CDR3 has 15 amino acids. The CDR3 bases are TGTGCCAGCAGCAGCGGCAGGGTTTTTAACTATGGCTACACCTTC. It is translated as CASSSGRVFNYGYTF.

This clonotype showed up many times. The CDR3 DNA is TGTGCCAGCAGCTGGGGGGCGAGGGGGAATTCACCCCTCCACTTT. Its protein is CASSWGARGNSPLHF. The rearrangement joins TRBV7-8 to TRBJ1-6; weak D call: TRBD1 (6 bases). The CDR3 sequence is 15 residues long. V lost 4 bases and J 7 bases, leaving 14 bases between the germline ends. Germline loops: CDR1 SGHVS, CDR2 FQNEAQ.

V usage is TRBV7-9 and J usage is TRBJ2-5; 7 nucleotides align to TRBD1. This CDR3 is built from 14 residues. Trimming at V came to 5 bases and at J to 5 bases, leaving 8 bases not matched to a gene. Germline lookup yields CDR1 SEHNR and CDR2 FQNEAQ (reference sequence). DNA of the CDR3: TGTGCCAGCAGCCCCGGACAGGACTGGGAGACCCAGTACTTC. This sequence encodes CASSPGQDWETQYF.

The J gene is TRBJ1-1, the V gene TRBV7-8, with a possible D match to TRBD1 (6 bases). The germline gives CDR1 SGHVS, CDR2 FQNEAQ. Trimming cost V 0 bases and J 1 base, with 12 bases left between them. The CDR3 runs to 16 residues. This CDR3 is CASSLALGRGNTEAFF. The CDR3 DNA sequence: TGTGCCAGCAGCTTAGCGCTCGGCAGGGGGAACACTGAAGCTTTCTTT.

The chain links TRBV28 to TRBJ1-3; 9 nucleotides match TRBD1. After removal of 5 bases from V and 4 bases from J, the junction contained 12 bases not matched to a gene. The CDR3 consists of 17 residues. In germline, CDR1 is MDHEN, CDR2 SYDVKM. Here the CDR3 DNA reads TGTGCCAGCAGTCCTATACGGGGACAGGGTAGGGGAAACACCATATATTTT. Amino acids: CASSPIRGQGRGNTIYF.

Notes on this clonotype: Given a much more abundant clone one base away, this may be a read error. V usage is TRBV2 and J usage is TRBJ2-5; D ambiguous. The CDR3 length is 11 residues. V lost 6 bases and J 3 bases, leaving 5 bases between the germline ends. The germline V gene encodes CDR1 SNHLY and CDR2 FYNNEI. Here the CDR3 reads CASREEETQYF. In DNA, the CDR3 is TGTGCCAGCAGAGAGGAAGAGACCCAGTACTTC. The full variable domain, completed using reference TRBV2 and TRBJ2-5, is EPEVTQTPSHQVTQMGQEVILRCVPISNHLYFYWYRQILGQKVEFLVSFYNNEISEKSEIFDDQFSVERPDGSNFTLKIRSTKLEDSAMYFCASREEETQYFGPGTRLLVL.

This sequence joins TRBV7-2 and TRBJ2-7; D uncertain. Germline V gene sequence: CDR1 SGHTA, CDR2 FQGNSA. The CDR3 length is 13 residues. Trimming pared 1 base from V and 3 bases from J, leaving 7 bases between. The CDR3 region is CASSLVVSYEQYF. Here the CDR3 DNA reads TGTGCCAGCAGCTTAGTTGTTAGCTACGAGCAGTACTTC.

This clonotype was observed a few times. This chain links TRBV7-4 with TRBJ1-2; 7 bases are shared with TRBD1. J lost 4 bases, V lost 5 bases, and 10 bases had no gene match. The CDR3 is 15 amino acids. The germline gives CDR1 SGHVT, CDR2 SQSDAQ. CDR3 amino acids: CASSTLAGTVYGYTF. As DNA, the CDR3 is TGTGCCAGCAGCACCCTTGCCGGGACAGTCTATGGCTACACCTTC.

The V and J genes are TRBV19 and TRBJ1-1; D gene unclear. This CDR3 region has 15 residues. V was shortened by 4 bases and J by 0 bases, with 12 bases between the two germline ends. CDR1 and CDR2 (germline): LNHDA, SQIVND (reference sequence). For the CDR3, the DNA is TGTGCCAGTAGTAGTGTGACAAATATGAACACTGAAGCTTTCTTT. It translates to CASSSVTNMNTEAFF.

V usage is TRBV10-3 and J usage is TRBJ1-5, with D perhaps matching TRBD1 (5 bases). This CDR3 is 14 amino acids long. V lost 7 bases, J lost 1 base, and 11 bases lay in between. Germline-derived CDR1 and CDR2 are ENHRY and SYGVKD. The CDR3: CAINAGGSNQPQHF. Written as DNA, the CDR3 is TGTGCCATCAACGCCGGGGGGAGCAATCAGCCCCAGCATTTT.

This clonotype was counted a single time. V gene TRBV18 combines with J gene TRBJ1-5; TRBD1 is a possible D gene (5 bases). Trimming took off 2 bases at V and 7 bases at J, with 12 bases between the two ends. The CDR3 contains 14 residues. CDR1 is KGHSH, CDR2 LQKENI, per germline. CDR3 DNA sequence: TGTGCCAGCTCACCAAACACAGGTAACCAGCCCCAGCATTTT. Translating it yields CASSPNTGNQPQHF.

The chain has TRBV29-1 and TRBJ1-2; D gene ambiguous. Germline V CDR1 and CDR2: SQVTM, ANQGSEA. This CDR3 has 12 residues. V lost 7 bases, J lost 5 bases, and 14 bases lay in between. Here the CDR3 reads CSGNSPGYGYTF. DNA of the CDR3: TGCAGCGGTAATTCACCTGGGTATGGCTACACCTTC.

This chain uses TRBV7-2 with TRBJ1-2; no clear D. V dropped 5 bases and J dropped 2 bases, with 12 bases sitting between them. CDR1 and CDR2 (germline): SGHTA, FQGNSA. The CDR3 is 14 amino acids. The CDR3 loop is CASSPTYANYGYTF. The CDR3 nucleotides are TGTGCCAGCAGCCCGACGTATGCGAACTATGGCTACACCTTC.

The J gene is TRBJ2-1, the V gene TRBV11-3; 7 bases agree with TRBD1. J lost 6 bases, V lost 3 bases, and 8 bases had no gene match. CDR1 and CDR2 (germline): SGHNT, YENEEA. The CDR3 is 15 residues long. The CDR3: CASSFKGGPLNEQFF. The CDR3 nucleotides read TGTGCCAGCAGCTTTAAAGGGGGCCCCCTCAATGAGCAGTTCTTC.

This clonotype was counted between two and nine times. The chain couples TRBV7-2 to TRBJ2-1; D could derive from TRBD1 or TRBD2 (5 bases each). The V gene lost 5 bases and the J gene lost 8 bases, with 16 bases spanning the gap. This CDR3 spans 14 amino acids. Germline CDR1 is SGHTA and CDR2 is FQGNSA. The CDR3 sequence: CASSLSGPGYEQFF. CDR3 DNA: TGTGCCAGCAGCCTCTCGGGGCCGGGGTATGAGCAGTTCTTC. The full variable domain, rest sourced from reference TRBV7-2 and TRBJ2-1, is GAGVSQSPSNKVTEKGKDVELRCDPISGHTALYWYRQSLGQGLEFLIYFQGNSAPDKSGLPSDRFSAERTGGSVSTLTIQRTQQEDSAVYLCASSLSGPGYEQFFGPGTRLTVL.

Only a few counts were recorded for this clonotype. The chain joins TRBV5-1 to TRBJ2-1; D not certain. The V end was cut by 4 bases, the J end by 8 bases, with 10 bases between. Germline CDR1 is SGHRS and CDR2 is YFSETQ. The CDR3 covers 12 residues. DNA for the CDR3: TGCGCCAGCAGCCCTCGAGCAGATGAGCAGTTCTTC. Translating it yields CASSPRADEQFF.

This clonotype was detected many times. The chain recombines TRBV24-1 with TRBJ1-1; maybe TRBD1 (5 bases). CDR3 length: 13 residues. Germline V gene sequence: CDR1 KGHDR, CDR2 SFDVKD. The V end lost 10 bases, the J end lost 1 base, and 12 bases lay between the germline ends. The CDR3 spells CATAQAANTEAFF. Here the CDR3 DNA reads TGTGCCACTGCACAGGCAGCGAACACTGAAGCTTTCTTT.

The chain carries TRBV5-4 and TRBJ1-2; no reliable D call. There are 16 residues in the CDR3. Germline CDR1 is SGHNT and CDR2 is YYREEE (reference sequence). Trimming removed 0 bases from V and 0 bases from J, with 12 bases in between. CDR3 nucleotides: TGTGCCAGCAGCTTGGCCGTCAGGAATGCTAACTATGGCTACACCTTC. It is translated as CASSLAVRNANYGYTF.

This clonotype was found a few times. In nucleotides, the CDR3 is TGTGCCAGTAGTATACATTTCCGCCACTCAAGAACCTACGAGCAGTACTTC. Protein sequence: CASSIHFRHSRTYEQYF. The chain employs TRBV19 and TRBJ2-7, with unresolved D. Trimming shortened V by 2 bases and J by 2 bases, and 19 bases separated the two germline ends. The CDR3 runs to 17 residues. The germline CDR1 and CDR2 sequences are LNHDA and SQIVND (reference sequence).

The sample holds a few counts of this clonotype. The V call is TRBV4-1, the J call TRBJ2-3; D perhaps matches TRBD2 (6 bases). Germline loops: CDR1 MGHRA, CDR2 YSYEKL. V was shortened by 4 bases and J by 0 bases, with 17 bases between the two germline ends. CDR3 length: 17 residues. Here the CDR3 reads CASSRMIGGASTDTQYF. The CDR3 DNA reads TGCGCCAGCAGCCGGATGATCGGGGGAGCCAGCACAGATACGCAGTATTTT.

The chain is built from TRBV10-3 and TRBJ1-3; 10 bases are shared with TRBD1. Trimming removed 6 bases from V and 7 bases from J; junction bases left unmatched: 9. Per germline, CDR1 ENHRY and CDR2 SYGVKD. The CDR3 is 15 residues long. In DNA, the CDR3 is TGTGCCATCAGAGAGACAGGGGGCGTAGGGAACACCATATATTTT. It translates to CAIRETGGVGNTIYF.

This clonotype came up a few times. CDR3 residues: CATQGLDTEAFF. CDR3 nucleotide sequence: TGTGCCACCCAGGGTTTGGACACTGAAGCTTTCTTT. This rearrangement joins TRBV7-6 to TRBJ1-1, with D perhaps matching TRBD1 (5 bases). The germline gives CDR1 SGHVS, CDR2 FNYEAQ. V lost 10 bases to trimming and J lost 3 bases, with 12 bases between them. CDR3 size: 12 residues. Full variable domain (missing parts from reference TRBV7-6 and TRBJ1-1): GAGVSQSPRYKVTKRGQDVALRCDPISGHVSLYWYRQALGQGPEFLTYFNYEAQQDKSGLPNDRFSAERPEGSISTLTIQRTEQRDSAMYRCATQGLDTEAFFGQGTRLTVV.

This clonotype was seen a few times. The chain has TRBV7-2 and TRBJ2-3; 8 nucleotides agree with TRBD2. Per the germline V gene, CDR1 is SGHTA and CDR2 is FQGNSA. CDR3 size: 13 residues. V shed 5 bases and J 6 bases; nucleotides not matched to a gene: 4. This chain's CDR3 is CASSNRLADTQYF. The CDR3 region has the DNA TGTGCCAGCAGCAACAGACTAGCGGATACGCAGTATTTT. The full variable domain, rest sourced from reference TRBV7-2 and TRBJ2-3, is GAGVSQSPSNKVTEKGKDVELRCDPISGHTALYWYRQSLGQGLEFLIYFQGNSAPDKSGLPSDRFSAERTGGSVSTLTIQRTQQEDSAVYLCASSNRLADTQYFGPGTRLTVL.

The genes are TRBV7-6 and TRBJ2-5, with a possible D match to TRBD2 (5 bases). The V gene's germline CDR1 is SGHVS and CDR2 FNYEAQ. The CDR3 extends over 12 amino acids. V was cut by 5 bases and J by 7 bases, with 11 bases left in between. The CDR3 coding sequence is TGTGCCAGCAGCGTCTGGAGCGGGACCCAGTACTTC. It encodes CASSVWSGTQYF. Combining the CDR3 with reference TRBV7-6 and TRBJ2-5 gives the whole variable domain GAGVSQSPRYKVTKRGQDVALRCDPISGHVSLYWYRQALGQGPEFLTYFNYEAQQDKSGLPNDRFSAERPEGSISTLTIQRTEQRDSAMYRCASSVWSGTQYFGPGTRLLVL.